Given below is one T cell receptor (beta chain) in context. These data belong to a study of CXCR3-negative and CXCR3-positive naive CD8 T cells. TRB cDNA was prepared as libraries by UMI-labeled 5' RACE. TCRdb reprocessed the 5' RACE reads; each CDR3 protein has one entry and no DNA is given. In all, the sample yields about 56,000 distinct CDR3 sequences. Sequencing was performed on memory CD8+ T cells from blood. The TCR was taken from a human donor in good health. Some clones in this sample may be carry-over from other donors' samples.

The CDR3 protein is CSVETRAGGYNEQFF. The V call is TRBV29-1, the J call TRBJ2-1; the D gene TCRdb calls, TRBD2, cannot be checked with no DNA. The CDR3 has 15 amino acids. Germline values: CDR1 SQVTM, CDR2 ANQGSEA.